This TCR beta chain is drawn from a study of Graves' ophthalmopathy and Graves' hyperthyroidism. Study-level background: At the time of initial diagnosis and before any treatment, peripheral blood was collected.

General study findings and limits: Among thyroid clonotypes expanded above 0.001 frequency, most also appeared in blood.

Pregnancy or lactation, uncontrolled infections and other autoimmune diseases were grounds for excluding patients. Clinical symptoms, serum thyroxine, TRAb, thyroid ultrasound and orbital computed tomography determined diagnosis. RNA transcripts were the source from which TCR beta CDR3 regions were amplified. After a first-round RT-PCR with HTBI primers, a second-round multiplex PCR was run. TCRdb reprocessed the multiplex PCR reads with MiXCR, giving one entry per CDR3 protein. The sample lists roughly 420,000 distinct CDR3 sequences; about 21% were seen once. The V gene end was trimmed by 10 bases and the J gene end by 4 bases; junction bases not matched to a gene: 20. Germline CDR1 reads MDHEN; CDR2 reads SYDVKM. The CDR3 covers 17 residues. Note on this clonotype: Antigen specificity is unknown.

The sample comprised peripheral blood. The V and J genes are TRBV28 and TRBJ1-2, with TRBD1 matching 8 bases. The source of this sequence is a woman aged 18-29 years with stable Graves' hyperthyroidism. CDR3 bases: TGTGCCATCAGCCTTGGACAGGGTGGGGAGAGGGTCTATGGCTACACCTTC. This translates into CAISLGQGGERVYGYTF.